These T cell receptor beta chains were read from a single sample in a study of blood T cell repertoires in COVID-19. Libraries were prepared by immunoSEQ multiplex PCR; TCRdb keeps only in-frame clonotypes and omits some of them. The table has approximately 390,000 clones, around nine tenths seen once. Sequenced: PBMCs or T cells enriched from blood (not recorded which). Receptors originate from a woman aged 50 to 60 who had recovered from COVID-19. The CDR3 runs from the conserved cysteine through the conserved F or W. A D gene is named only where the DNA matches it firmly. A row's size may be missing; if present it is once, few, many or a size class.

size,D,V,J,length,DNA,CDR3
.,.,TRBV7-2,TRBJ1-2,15,TGTGCCAGCAGCTCCGGAGGGACTGAAACAGATGGCTACACCTTC,CASSSGGTETDGYTF
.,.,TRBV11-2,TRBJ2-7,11,TGTGCCAGCAGCCCGGCCTACGAGCAGTACTTC,CASSPAYEQYF
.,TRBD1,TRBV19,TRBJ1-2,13,TGTGCCAGTACCGAACAGGGGAAGATTGGCTACACCTTC,CASTEQGKIGYTF
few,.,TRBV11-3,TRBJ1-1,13,TGTGCCAGCAGTCCCAGGGGCTCCACTGAAGCTTTCTTT,CASSPRGSTEAFF
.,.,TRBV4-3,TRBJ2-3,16,TGCGCCAGCAGCCAAGGTCACGCGGGGATCACAGATACGCAGTATTTT,CASSQGHAGITDTQYF
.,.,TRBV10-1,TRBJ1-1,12,TGCGCCAGCAGTGAAGAAGCTACTGAAGCTTTCTTT,CASSEEATEAFF
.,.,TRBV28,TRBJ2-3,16,TGTGCCAGCAGTTTCCTCGGACAGAAAATCACAGATACGCAGTATTTT,CASSFLGQKITDTQYF
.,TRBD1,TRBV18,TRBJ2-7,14,TGTGCCAGCTCACCCGGGACAGGGGCCTACGAGCAGTACTTC,CASSPGTGAYEQYF
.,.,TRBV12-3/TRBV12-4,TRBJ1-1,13,TGTGCCAGCAGTGCCGTGGGACAACCTGAAGCTTTCTTT,CASSAVGQPEAFF
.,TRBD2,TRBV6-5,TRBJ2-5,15,TGTGCCAGCAGCACTAGCGGGGGGGCCCTCGAGACCCAGTACTTC,CASSTSGGALETQYF
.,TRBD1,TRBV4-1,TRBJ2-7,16,TGCGCCAGCAGCCAGCATTCCGGGGCACAGGGGGGCGAGCAGTACTTC,CASSQHSGAQGGEQYF
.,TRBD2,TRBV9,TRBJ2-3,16,TGTGCCAGCAGCGTAGGACTAGCGGATAGCACAGATACGCAGTATTTT,CASSVGLADSTDTQYF
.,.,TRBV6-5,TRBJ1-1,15,TGTGCCAGCAGTCCTCTACCAGGGTCCCTGACTGAAGCTTTCTTT,CASSPLPGSLTEAFF
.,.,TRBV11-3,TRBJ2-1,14,TGTGCCAGCAGCTTAGGGGGGGATTTGGGTGAGCAGTTCTTC,CASSLGGDLGEQFF
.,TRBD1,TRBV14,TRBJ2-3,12,TGTGCCAGCAGACGACAGGGGTTCGAGGTTCACTTT,CASRRQGFEVHF
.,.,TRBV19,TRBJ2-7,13,TGTGCCAGTAGTAAGGGGGACGGAACTCAGCAGTACTTC,CASSKGDGTQQYF
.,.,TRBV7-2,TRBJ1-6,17,TGTGCCAGCAGCTTATACGGGAGGAGCTCCTATAATTCACCCCTCCACTTT,CASSLYGRSSYNSPLHF
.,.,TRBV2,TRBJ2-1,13,TGTGCCAGCAGTGGACTGAGCGGCAATGAGCAGTTCTTC,CASSGLSGNEQFF
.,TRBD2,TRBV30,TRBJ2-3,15,TGTGCCTGGAGTGTATCTAGCGGGGGGGCAGATACGCAGTATTTT,CAWSVSSGGADTQYF
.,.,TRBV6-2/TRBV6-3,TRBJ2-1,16,TGTGCCAGCAGTCGCGCGGGGGCTCTGAGCTACAATGAGCAGTTCTTC,CASSRAGALSYNEQFF
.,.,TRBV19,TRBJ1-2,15,TGTGCCAGTAGGGGAGGACGGATCTTACGCTATGGCTACACCTTC,CASRGGRILRYGYTF
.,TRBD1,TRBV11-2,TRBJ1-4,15,TGTGCCAGCAGCTCGCTACAGGGGCGGAATGAAAAACTGTTTTTT,CASSSLQGRNEKLFF
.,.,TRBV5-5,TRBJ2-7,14,TGTGCCAGCAGCCTCCGGGACACCTCCTACGAGCAGTACTTC,CASSLRDTSYEQYF
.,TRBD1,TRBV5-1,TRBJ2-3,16,TGCGCCAGCTTCGGAGACAGGGGTCTTTCGACTACGGGGCAGTATTTT,CASFGDRGLSTTGQYF
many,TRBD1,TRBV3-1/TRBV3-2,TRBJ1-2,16,TGTGCCAGCAGCCAAACCGGGACAGGTAGGAACTATGGCTACACCTTC,CASSQTGTGRNYGYTF
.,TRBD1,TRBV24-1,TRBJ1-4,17,TGTGCCACCAGTGATTCAAAGTCCAGGGGGCCGGGAGAAAAACTGTTTTTT,CATSDSKSRGPGEKLFF
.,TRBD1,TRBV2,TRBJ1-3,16,TGTGCCAGCAGCCGGGACAGGGCCCTCTCTGGAAACACCATATATTTT,CASSRDRALSGNTIYF
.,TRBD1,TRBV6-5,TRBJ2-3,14,TGTGCCAGCAGTCCAGGGGGTCGGGTAGATACGCAGTATTTT,CASSPGGRVDTQYF
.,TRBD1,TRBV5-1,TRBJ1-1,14,TGCGCCAGCAGCTTGGAGGGACAGAGCACTGAAGCTTTCTTT,CASSLEGQSTEAFF
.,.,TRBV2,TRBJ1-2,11,TGTGCCAGCGGCGAGGTCTATGGCTACACCTTC,CASGEVYGYTF
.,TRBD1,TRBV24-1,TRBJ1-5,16,TGTGCCACCAGCAATTCTCAGGCCGGGGACAGGCAGCCCCAGCATTTT,CATSNSQAGDRQPQHF
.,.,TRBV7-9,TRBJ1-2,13,TGTGCCAGCAGCATGTCAGCTAACTATGGCTACACCTTC,CASSMSANYGYTF
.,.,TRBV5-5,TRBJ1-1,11,TGTGCCAGCAGCTTTGGCAGGGGAGCTTTCTTT,CASSFGRGAFF
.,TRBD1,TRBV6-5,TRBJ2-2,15,TGTGCCAGTACGGCGACAGGGGTCTACACCGGGGAGCTGTTTTTT,CASTATGVYTGELFF
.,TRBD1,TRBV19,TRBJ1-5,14,TGTGCCAGTAGGACTGACAGGGCCCCACAGCCCCAGCATTTT,CASRTDRAPQPQHF
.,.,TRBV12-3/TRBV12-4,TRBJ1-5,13,TGTGCCAGCAGTTTAGCGGGGAGGCAGCCCCAGCATTTT,CASSLAGRQPQHF
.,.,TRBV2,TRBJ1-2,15,TGTGCCAGCGGGGGGGTAGGGTCGACTTCCTATGGCTACACCTTC,CASGGVGSTSYGYTF
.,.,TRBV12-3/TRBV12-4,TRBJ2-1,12,TGTGCCAGCAGTCAGACAGGCTATGAGCAGTTCTTC,CASSQTGYEQFF
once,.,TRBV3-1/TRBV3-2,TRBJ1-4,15,TGTGCCAGCAGCCAAGAAGGGGCAGAAAATGAAAAACTGTTTTTT,CASSQEGAENEKLFF
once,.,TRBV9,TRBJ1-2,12,TGTGCCAGCAGCGCCGACTACTGGGGCTACACCTTC,CASSADYWGYTF
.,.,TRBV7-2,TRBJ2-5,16,TGTGCCAGCAGCTTTTCAACACCTTCCCCCCAAGAGACCCAGTACTTC,CASSFSTPSPQETQYF
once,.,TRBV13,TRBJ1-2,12,TGTGCCAGCAGTAAGGGAGTTGGTGGCTACACCTTC,CASSKGVGGYTF
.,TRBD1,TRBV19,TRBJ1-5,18,TGTGCCAGTACCCCAACGGTTCGGGACAGGGTGGGTCATCAGCCCCAGCATTTT,CASTPTVRDRVGHQPQHF
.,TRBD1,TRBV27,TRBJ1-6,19,TGTGCCAGCAGTCTAACCCGCGGTGGTGGACAGGGGGCTTTGCGACCCCTCCACTTT,CASSLTRGGGQGALRPLHF
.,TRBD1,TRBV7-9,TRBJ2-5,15,TGTGCCAGCAGCTCCGGGACAGGGGGCCAAGAGACCCAGTACTTC,CASSSGTGGQETQYF
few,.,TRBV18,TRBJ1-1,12,TGTGCCAGCTCACCTCGGGGGGTTGAAGCTTTCTTT,CASSPRGVEAFF
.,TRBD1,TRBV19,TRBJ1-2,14,TGTGCCAGTAGTTCGCGGGACAGGAACTATGGCTACACCTTC,CASSSRDRNYGYTF
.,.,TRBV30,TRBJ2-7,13,TGTGCCTGGAGCAGGGGCCTTTCCTACGAGCAGTACTTC,CAWSRGLSYEQYF
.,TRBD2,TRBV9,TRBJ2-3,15,TGTGCCAGCAGCGAGAGCGGGGGGTTTACAGATACGCAGTATTTT,CASSESGGFTDTQYF
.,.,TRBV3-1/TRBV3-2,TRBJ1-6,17,TGTGCCAGCAGCCGATTAGGAGGCGTTGGAGATAATTCACCCCTCCACTTT,CASSRLGGVGDNSPLHF
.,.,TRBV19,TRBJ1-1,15,TGTGCCAGTAGACCCGGGTTTTTCATGAACACTGAAGCTTTCTTT,CASRPGFFMNTEAFF
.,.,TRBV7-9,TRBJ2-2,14,TGTGCCAGCAGCTTAGGTGGGGGGACCGGGGAGCTGTTTTTT,CASSLGGGTGELFF
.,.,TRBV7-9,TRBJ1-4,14,TGTGCCAGCAGCTTAGGGCAGGATTATGAAAAACTGTTTTTT,CASSLGQDYEKLFF
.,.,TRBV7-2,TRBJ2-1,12,TGTGCCAGCAGCTTAAAGACTAGGGAACGGCTCTTC,CASSLKTRERLF
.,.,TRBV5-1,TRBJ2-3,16,TGCGCCAGCAGCTTGGCCGGTATGGGGCCCCCAGATACGCAGTATTTT,CASSLAGMGPPDTQYF
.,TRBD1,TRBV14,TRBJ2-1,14,TGTGCCAGCTCGGGGACAGGGATCTACAATGAGCAGTTCTTC,CASSGTGIYNEQFF
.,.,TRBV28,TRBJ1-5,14,TGTGCCAGCAGCAAGGACAGAGAGCTTCAGCCCCAGCATTTT,CASSKDRELQPQHF
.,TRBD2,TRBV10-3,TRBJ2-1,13,TGTGCCTCGCAGTGGAGGGAGGGCAATGAGCAGTTCTTC,CASQWREGNEQFF
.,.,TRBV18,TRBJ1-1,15,TGTGCCAGCTCACCAGAAGGGAGGGTTGTCGCTGAAGCTTTCTTT,CASSPEGRVVAEAFF
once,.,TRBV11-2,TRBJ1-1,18,TGTGCCAGCAGCTTAAGGGGGGGAATTGGATCGCGGGTCACTGAAGCTTTCTTT,CASSLRGGIGSRVTEAFF